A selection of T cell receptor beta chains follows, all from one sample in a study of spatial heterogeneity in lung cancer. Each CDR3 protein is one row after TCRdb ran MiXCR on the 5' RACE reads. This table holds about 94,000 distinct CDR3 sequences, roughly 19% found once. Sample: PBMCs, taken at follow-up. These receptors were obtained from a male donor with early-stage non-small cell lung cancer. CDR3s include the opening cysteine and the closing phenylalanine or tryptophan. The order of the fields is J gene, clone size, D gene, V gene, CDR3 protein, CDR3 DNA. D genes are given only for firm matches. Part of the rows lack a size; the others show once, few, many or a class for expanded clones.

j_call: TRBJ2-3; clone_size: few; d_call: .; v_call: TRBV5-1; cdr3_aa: CASSLGSPASDTQYF; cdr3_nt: TGCGCCAGCAGCTTGGGTTCCCCGGCGTCAGATACGCAGTATTTT
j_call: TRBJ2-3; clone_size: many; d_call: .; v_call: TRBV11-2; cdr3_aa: CASSPRGLLTDTQYF; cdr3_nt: TGTGCCAGCAGCCCCCGAGGGCTACTCACAGATACGCAGTATTTT
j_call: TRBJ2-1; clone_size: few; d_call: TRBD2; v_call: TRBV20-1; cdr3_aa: CSAKTSGRALNEQFF; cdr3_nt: TGCAGTGCTAAGACTAGCGGGAGGGCATTGAATGAGCAGTTCTTC
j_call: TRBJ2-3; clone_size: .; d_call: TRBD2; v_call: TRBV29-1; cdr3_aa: CSVETGRKDTQYF; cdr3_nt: TGCAGCGTTGAGACCGGGAGGAAAGATACGCAGTATTTT
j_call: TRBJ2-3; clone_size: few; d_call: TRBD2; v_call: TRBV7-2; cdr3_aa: CASSLALAGVIDTQYF; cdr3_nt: TGTGCCAGCAGCTTAGCATTAGCGGGAGTGATAGATACGCAGTATTTT
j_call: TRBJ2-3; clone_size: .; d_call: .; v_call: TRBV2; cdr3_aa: CASNGGIGDTQYF; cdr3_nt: TGTGCCAGCAATGGCGGGATAGGAGATACGCAGTATTTT
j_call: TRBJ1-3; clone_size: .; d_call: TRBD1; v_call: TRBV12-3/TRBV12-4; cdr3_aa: CASIRQGPGNTIYF; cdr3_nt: TGTGCCAGCATCAGACAGGGTCCTGGAAACACCATATATTTT
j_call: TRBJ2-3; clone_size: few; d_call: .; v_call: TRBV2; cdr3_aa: CASKVRLSTDTQYF; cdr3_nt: TGTGCCAGCAAGGTCAGGCTCAGCACAGATACGCAGTATTTT
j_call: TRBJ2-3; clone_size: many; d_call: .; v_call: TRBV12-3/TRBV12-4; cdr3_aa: CASSPLGFAGPNTDTQYF; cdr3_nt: TGTGCCAGCAGCCCTCTTGGGTTTGCGGGACCGAACACAGATACGCAGTATTTT
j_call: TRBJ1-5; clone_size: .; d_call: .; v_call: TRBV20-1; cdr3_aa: CSARDGNQPQHF; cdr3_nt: TGCAGTGCCCGGGACGGGAATCAGCCCCAGCATTTT
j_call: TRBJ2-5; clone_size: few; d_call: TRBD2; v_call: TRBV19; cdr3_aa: CASSEVMASGGWETQYF; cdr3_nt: TGTGCCAGTAGTGAAGTCATGGCTAGCGGGGGATGGGAGACCCAGTACTTC
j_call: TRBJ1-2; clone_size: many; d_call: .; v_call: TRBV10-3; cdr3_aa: CAISESQAGRSYTF; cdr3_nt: TGTGCCATCAGTGAGTCCCAGGCAGGGAGAAGCTACACCTTC
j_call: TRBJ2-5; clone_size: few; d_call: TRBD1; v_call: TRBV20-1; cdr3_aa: CSARGQGLWETQYF; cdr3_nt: TGCAGTGCTAGAGGACAGGGTTTATGGGAGACCCAGTACTTC
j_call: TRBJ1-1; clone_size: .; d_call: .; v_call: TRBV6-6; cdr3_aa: CASSYSNYRNTEAFF; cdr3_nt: TGTGCCAGCAGTTACTCGAATTACAGGAACACTGAAGCTTTCTTT
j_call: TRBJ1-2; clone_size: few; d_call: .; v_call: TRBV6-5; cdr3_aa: CASSYGAANYGYTF; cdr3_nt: TGTGCCAGCAGTTACGGGGCAGCTAACTATGGCTACACCTTC
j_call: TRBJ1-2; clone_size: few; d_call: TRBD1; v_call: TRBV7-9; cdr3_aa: CASSSQANTGGGRGYTF; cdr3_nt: TGTGCCAGCAGCTCACAAGCCAATACAGGGGGCGGGCGTGGCTACACCTTC
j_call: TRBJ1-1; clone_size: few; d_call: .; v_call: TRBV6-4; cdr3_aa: CASSESPNTEAFF; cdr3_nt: TGTGCCAGCAGTGAATCCCCGAACACTGAAGCTTTCTTT
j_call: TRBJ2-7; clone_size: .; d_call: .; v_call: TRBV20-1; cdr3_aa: CSANRDTDFYEQYF; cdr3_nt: TGCAGTGCTAATCGGGACACCGACTTCTACGAGCAGTACTTC
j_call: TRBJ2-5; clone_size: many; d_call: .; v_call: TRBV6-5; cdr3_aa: CASSPGLSPETQYF; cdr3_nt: TGTGCCAGCAGCCCGGGACTCTCCCCAGAGACCCAGTACTTC
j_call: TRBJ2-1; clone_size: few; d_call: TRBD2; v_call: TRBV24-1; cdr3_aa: CATSDPGGVTDEQFF; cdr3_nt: TGTGCCACCAGTGACCCGGGGGGGGTCACCGATGAGCAGTTCTTC
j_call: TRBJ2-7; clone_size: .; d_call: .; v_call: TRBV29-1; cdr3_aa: CSVESGTSYEQYF; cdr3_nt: TGCAGCGTTGAATCCGGGACCTCCTACGAGCAGTACTTC
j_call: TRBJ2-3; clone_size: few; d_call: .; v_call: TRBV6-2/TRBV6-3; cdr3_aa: CASSTRTGTDTQYF; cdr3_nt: TGTGCCAGCAGTACCCGGACTGGCACAGATACGCAGTATTTT
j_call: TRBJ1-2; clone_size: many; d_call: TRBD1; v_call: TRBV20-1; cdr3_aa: CSARESRRGRGSNYGYTF; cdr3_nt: TGCAGTGCTAGAGAATCCCGCCGGGGCAGGGGGTCTAACTATGGCTACACCTTC
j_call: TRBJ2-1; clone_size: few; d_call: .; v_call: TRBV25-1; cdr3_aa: CASRGAQGGPYSYNEQFF; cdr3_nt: TGTGCCAGCAGGGGGGCCCAGGGAGGGCCCTACTCCTACAATGAGCAGTTCTTC